What follows are 28 T cell receptor beta chains derived from one specimen sequenced in a study of blood T cells in healthy people across ages (dated by TCRdb to between 2014 and 2016). The library was produced with 5' RACE. Sequencing used an Illumina HiSeq 2500. A second PCR of roughly 6 to 12 cycles was run with a J-beta primer mix and a sample-barcoded 5' primer. Using fastp trimming at Q25 and MiXCR clonotype assembly, TCRdb reanalyzed the public sequencing data and kept in-frame beta chains. Identical CDR3 protein sequences are pooled into one entry, listed with their most common genes and DNA. Within this sample are nearly 800,000 distinct CDR3 sequences, with around 50% of them counted one time only. The biggest ten clones account for about 26% of the sample. Sequencing was carried out using blood. These receptors originate from a man aged 35 to 55 in good health.

V gene TRBV20-1 combines with J gene TRBJ2-7, with 8 bases identical to TRBD2. Germline CDR1 is DFQATT and CDR2 is SNEGSKA (reference sequence). This CDR3 is built from 14 residues. With 3 bases clipped from V and 7 bases from J, the junction kept 11 bases outside the gene matches. The DNA of the CDR3 is TGCAGTGCTAGGGCGCCGGGAGGGGTTGGGGAGCAGTACTTC. Its translation: CSARAPGGVGEQYF.

The gene calls are TRBV5-1 and TRBJ2-6, with 8 bases aligning to TRBD1. The V segment lost 4 bases and the J segment 0 bases; nucleotides outside the gene matches: 18. This CDR3 is 21 amino acids long. Looked up from germline, CDR1 is SGHRS and CDR2 is YFSETQ. The CDR3 nucleotides are TGCGCCAGCAGCCCTTCCATGGGACAGGAAGTCTTTGCCTCTGGGGCCAACGTCCTGACTTTC. Translated: CASSPSMGQEVFASGANVLTF.

The rearrangement uses TRBV6-4 and TRBJ2-1; TRBD2 agrees at 7 bases. V was pared by 0 bases and J by 4 bases, with 0 bases of the junction left unmatched. Per germline, CDR1 MRHNA and CDR2 SNTAGT. The CDR3 consists of 14 residues. CDR3 nucleotides: TGTGCCAGCAGTGACTCCGGGGGGTACAATGAGCAGTTCTTC. Its translation is CASSDSGGYNEQFF.

In its sample, this clonotype was seen a few times. V usage is TRBV7-3 and J usage is TRBJ2-3, with D perhaps TRBD1 (5 bases). The V gene's germline CDR1 is SGHTA and CDR2 FQGTGA. Deletions cut 1 base from V and 1 base from J, with 12 bases between. The CDR3 has 16 amino acids. The CDR3 reads CASSLRAGLRTDTQYF. CDR3 coding DNA: TGTGCCAGCAGCTTAAGAGCAGGGCTTCGCACAGATACGCAGTATTTT.

The chain employs TRBV4-1 and TRBJ2-3, with D unresolved. The CDR3 runs to 16 residues. The germline CDR1 and CDR2 sequences are MGHRA and YSYEKL. V lost 0 bases to trimming and J lost 2 bases, with 12 bases between them. CDR3 sequence reads: CASSQDYFLVTDTQYF. The DNA for the CDR3 is TGCGCCAGCAGCCAAGATTATTTCCTAGTCACAGATACGCAGTATTTT.

This clonotype was picked up a small number of times. V is TRBV5-8 and J is TRBJ2-5, with TRBD2 as a possible D gene (5 bases). Germline V lookup: CDR1 SGHTS, CDR2 YDEGEE. Trimming left V 1 base short and J 0 bases short, with 16 bases between. The CDR3 length is 17 residues. This CDR3 reads CASSLTEGFEYQETQYF. In DNA form, the CDR3 reads TGTGCCAGCAGCTTGACCGAGGGATTCGAGTACCAAGAGACCCAGTACTTC.

The chain recombines TRBV28 with TRBJ2-5; a weak D match, TRBD2 (5 bases). The CDR3 covers 15 residues. V lost 5 bases and J 5 bases, leaving 18 bases between the germline ends. In germline, CDR1 is MDHEN, CDR2 SYDVKM. This chain's CDR3 is CASSPPGNAAETQYF. Here the CDR3 DNA reads TGTGCCAGCAGTCCTCCGGGGAATGCAGCCGAGACCCAGTACTTC.

This clonotype was seen only a few times. The V gene is TRBV5-4, the J gene TRBJ2-3; 7 positions match TRBD2. Germline V gene sequence: CDR1 SGHNT, CDR2 YYREEE (reference sequence). The CDR3 is 14 amino acids. The junction had 5 bases not matched to a gene; V was cut back by 4 bases and J by 3 bases. For the CDR3, the DNA is TGTGCCAGCAGCGGGGGACTATCTACAGATACGCAGTATTTT. Protein sequence: CASSGGLSTDTQYF.

The V call is TRBV18, the J call TRBJ2-7, with no clear D. The CDR3 spans 14 residues. Per the germline V gene, CDR1 is KGHSH and CDR2 is LQKENI. Trimming pared 3 bases from V and 2 bases from J, leaving 11 bases between. In DNA form, the CDR3 reads TGTGCCAGCTCACCTCCCCGCCCTCCCTACGAGCAGTACTTC. This gives the protein CASSPPRPPYEQYF.

This clonotype was counted between two and nine times. This chain joins TRBV25-1 and TRBJ2-4, with 7 bases aligning to TRBD1. The J call may be mistaken, given a closer DNA end match to TRBJ2-7. Germline V gene sequence: CDR1 MGHDK, CDR2 SYGVNS. The CDR3 is made up of 14 amino acids. The CDR3 region is CASSGATGRDEQYF. CDR3 DNA: TGTGCCAGCAGTGGAGCGACAGGGCGAGACGAGCAGTACTTC.

V usage is TRBV6-2 or TRBV6-3 and J usage is TRBJ1-2; 8 nucleotides match TRBD1. Germline V gene lookup returns CDR1 MNHEY and CDR2 SVGEGT. CDR3 size: 14 residues. V lost 7 bases to trimming and J lost 0 bases; unmatched junction nucleotides: 4. The CDR3 protein is CASTDRGTNYGYTF. In DNA form, the CDR3 reads TGTGCCAGCACCGACAGGGGAACTAACTATGGCTACACCTTC.

This chain links TRBV4-2 with TRBJ2-7; no definite D call. The germline V gene has CDR1 LGHNA and CDR2 YNFKEQ. The ends were cut back, 4 bases at V and 5 bases at J, with 15 bases in the middle. The length of the CDR3 is 14 residues. The CDR3 DNA reads as TGTGCCAGCAGCCTAAACACCGATAGACACGAGCAGTACTTC. It encodes CASSLNTDRHEQYF.

The chain links TRBV11-2 to TRBJ2-5; D might be TRBD1 (6 bases). Germline values: CDR1 SGHAT, CDR2 FQNNGV. CDR3 size: 19 residues. V lost 6 bases to trimming and J lost 2 bases, with 28 bases between them. The CDR3 nucleotides are TGTGCCAGCAGTCTACACCGGGACACGAAAAGGTCCTTTCAAGAGACCCAGTACTTC. Protein sequence: CASSLHRDTKRSFQETQYF.

The chain recombines TRBV14 with TRBJ2-5; 11 nucleotides line up with TRBD2. The germline V gene encodes CDR1 SGHDN and CDR2 FVKESK. The CDR3 covers 17 residues. Trimming cost V 0 bases and J 5 bases; bases outside gene matches: 8. The CDR3 region is CASSQDRGTSGAETQYF. The CDR3, as DNA: TGTGCCAGCAGCCAAGATAGAGGGACTAGCGGTGCGGAGACCCAGTACTTC.

V gene TRBV29-1 combines with J gene TRBJ1-5; 7 bases agree with TRBD1. CDR3 length: 13 residues. Germline loops: CDR1 SQVTM, CDR2 ANQGSEA. V was clipped by 6 bases and J by 3 bases; unmatched bases: 5. CDR3 sequence (DNA): TGCAGCGTCCCGGGACAGCACAATCAGCCCCAGCATTTT. Amino acids: CSVPGQHNQPQHF.

The rearrangement uses TRBV5-1 and TRBJ2-7; TRBD1 matches 7 bases. The J call may be mistaken, given a closer DNA end match to TRBJ2-5. CDR1 and CDR2 (germline): SGHRS, YFSETQ. CDR3 length equals 14 residues. The CDR3 DNA sequence: TGCGCCAGCACGACCGACAGGGACCGGGAGACCCAGTACTTC. It codes for CASTTDRDRETQYF.

The chain joins TRBV28 to TRBJ2-5, with 10 bases matching TRBD1. The CDR3 contains 16 residues. CDR1 and CDR2 from the germline V gene are MDHEN and SYDVKM. Trimming took 3 bases from V and 5 from J; bases not matched to a gene: 9. The CDR3 bases are TGTGCCAGCAGTTTGATTCGACAGGGGGCTAGGGAGACCCAGTACTTC. Protein: CASSLIRQGARETQYF.

This clonotype was seen only a few times. The rearrangement uses TRBV7-3 and TRBJ2-1; possibly TRBD2 for D (7 bases). CDR3 length: 14 amino acids. Germline values: CDR1 SGHTA, CDR2 FQGTGA. Trimming stripped 3 bases from V and 6 bases from J, with 12 bases between. The CDR3 sequence: CASSLTGGFNEQFF. CDR3 nucleotides: TGTGCCAGCAGCTTGACGGGGGGCTTCAATGAGCAGTTCTTC.

The chain employs TRBV20-1 and TRBJ2-2, with a weak D call TRBD2 (5 bases). Germline-derived CDR1 and CDR2 are DFQATT and SNEGSKA (reference sequence). V lost 4 bases, J lost 1 base, and 16 bases lay in between. The CDR3 spans 16 residues. The CDR3 reads CSATPRTALNTGELFF. As DNA, the CDR3 is TGCAGTGCTACGCCCCGGACTGCCCTGAACACCGGGGAGCTGTTTTTT.

The chain is built from TRBV28 and TRBJ2-7; D is uncertain. V lost 8 bases and J lost 3, with 8 bases in between. Germline V lookup: CDR1 MDHEN, CDR2 SYDVKM. This CDR3 is built from 11 residues. The CDR3 nucleotides are TGTGCCAGCCTACAAGGCTACGAGCAGTACTTC. It specifies CASLQGYEQYF.

This clonotype was observed a handful of times. V is TRBV2 and J is TRBJ1-2; TRBD1 is a possible D gene (6 bases). The CDR3 has 15 amino acids. CDR1 is SNHLY and CDR2 is FYNNEI in the germline V gene. Trimming took 3 bases from V and 2 from J, leaving 13 bases between them. The CDR3 region is CASSDGTGINYGYTF. The CDR3 DNA reads as TGTGCCAGCAGTGATGGAACAGGGATCAACTATGGCTACACCTTC.

The rearrangement joins TRBV4-2 to TRBJ2-1; 11 bases line up with TRBD2. Trimming took 2 bases from V and 0 from J; bases not matched to a gene: 3. From germline, CDR1 is LGHNA and CDR2 YNFKEQ. CDR3 length: 17 residues. CDR3 nucleotides: TGTGCCAGCAGCCAACCACTAGCGGGGGACTCCTACAATGAGCAGTTCTTC. Protein: CASSQPLAGDSYNEQFF.

The V gene is TRBV9, the J gene TRBJ2-1, with D maybe TRBD2 (6 bases). V dropped 5 bases and J dropped 0 bases, with 12 bases sitting between them. Germline CDR1 and CDR2: SGDLS and YYNGEE. CDR3 length: 15 residues. CDR3 DNA: TGTGCCAGCAGTGGGACTGAGAGCTCCTACAATGAGCAGTTCTTC. Protein: CASSGTESSYNEQFF.

The CDR3 DNA reads TGTGCCAGCAGTTCTAAGACTCCTAGCACAGATACGCAGTATTTT. Residues: CASSSKTPSTDTQYF. J is TRBJ2-3 and V is TRBV6-2 or TRBV6-3; D not resolved. V lost 4 bases to trimming and J lost 0 bases, with 11 bases between them. CDR1 MNHEY and CDR2 SVGEGT come from the germline V gene. CDR3 size: 15 residues.

The chain joins TRBV20-1 to TRBJ2-5; TRBD1 aligns across 7 bases. V dropped 6 bases and J dropped 4; count of bases not matched to a gene: 11. Germline V gene data show CDR1 as DFQATT and CDR2 as SNEGSKA (reference sequence). The CDR3 spans 14 residues. CDR3 coding DNA: TGCAGTGCGAGGGACGGGACAGTCGGAGAGACCCAGTACTTC. Its protein product is CSARDGTVGETQYF.

J is TRBJ2-3 and V is TRBV27, with 12 bases identical to TRBD1. The junction had 7 bases not matched to a gene; V was cut back by 4 bases and J by 5 bases. This CDR3 is 16 amino acids long. Germline lookup yields CDR1 MNHEY and CDR2 SMNVEV (reference sequence). DNA for the CDR3: TGTGCCAGCAGTTCCCCGGGACAGGGGGCAGGAGATACGCAGTATTTT. Translated: CASSSPGQGAGDTQYF.

The rearrangement links TRBV4-1 to TRBJ1-2; D gene unclear. CDR1 is MGHRA and CDR2 is YSYEKL in the germline V gene. This CDR3 has 12 residues. Trimming shortened V by 6 bases and J by 6 bases, and 11 bases separated the two germline ends. The CDR3, as DNA: TGCGCCAGCAGATCAACCAGTGATGGCTACACCTTC. Protein sequence: CASRSTSDGYTF.

The table lists this clonotype with a few counts. The V and J genes are TRBV27 and TRBJ2-7; D is possibly TRBD1 or TRBD2 (5 bases each). Germline V gives CDR1 MNHEY, CDR2 SMNVEV (reference sequence). V lost 5 bases to trimming and J lost 1 base, with 12 bases between them. The CDR3 loop spans 14 amino acids. The CDR3 reads CASSGGPHSYEQYF. DNA of the CDR3: TGTGCCAGCAGTGGGGGTCCGCATTCCTACGAGCAGTACTTC.